The sample holds a few counts of the clone carrying this TCR beta chain. The record originates from a study of Graves' ophthalmopathy and Graves' hyperthyroidism. RNA transcripts provided the template for amplifying TCR beta CDR3 regions. Second-round multiplex PCR followed a first-round RT-PCR using HTBI primers. TCRdb fed the multiplex PCR reads into MiXCR, producing one record per CDR3 protein. Found here are 500,000 to 600,000 distinct CDR3 sequences, 35% to 45% of them singletons; the top ten hold about 4%. Trimming removed 0 bases at V and 6 bases at J, with 9 bases between. Germline CDR1 reads MGHRA; CDR2 reads YSYEKL. This CDR3 comprises 14 residues.

The rearrangement uses TRBV4-1 and TRBJ1-5; tentatively, D is TRBD1 (5 bases). Sequenced sample: peripheral blood or thyroid tissue (not recorded which). The clonotype was recovered from an adult man with Graves' hyperthyroidism. The CDR3 loop is CASSQDPGRQPQHF. CDR3 nucleotides: TGCGCCAGCAGCCAAGATCCGGGGCGTCAGCCCCAGCATTTT.